These 2 T cell receptor beta chains were all obtained from the same sample, sequenced in a study of cytomegalovirus exposure and HLA in healthy donors. The repertoire was sequenced with immunoSEQ multiplex PCR; TCRdb's copy has only in-frame clones and lacks some. The profile shows 75,000 to 90,000 clones, 95% of them singletons. Sequenced: PBMCs. These receptors all come from a woman aged 18-29 years in good health and CMV-seronegative.

This clone was seen a few times. The J gene is TRBJ1-2, the V gene TRBV4-3, with 7 bases lining up with TRBD1. This CDR3 spans 16 amino acids. J was trimmed by 5 bases and V by 0 bases; bases with no gene match: 9. Germline CDR1 LGHNA, CDR2 YSLEER. The CDR3 loop is CASSQDLGAGGYGYTF. The CDR3 nucleotides are TGCGCCAGCAGCCAAGATCTCGGGGCAGGGGGATATGGCTACACCTTC.

This chain connects TRBV29-1 to TRBJ1-1; TRBD1 agrees at 8 bases. From germline, CDR1 is SQVTM and CDR2 ANQGSEA. V dropped 7 bases and J dropped 4; count of bases not matched to a gene: 5. CDR3 size: 12 residues. The CDR3 DNA reads TGCAGCGGATTGGACAGGGTCACTGAAGCTTTCTTT. Amino acids: CSGLDRVTEAFF.